The entry below gives a single T cell receptor (beta chain) sequence along with its context. No cognate antigen has been identified for it. An end of the junction does not agree with germline; a read error may underlie this. This sample is part of a study of blood T cell repertoires in COVID-19 (dated by TCRdb to 2020 to 2022). In terms of the full investigation: The collaborator samples originated in the United States, Italy and Spain and spanned the acute and convalescent phases of COVID-19. A freely available public database, intended as a resource for researchers studying the immune response to SARS-CoV-2, is where the repertoires were released. The dataset comprised deeply sampled blood TCRbeta repertoires from subjects exposed to, actively infected with, or recovered from COVID-19. The material from the prospective study consisted of cDNA or gDNA derived from T cells, B-cell-depleted T cells, or PBMCs. A de-identified subject ID, COVID-19 status, age in years and sex were almost always included in the sample metadata. Where available, HLA class I and class II types were taken from metadata supplied by the sample provider and were not determined by assay-based typing. The samples were drawn from two sources: the first 160 participants of the ongoing ImmuneRACE study, and 1,254 subjects contributed by 6 global collaborators.

The immunoSEQ Assay, a bias-controlled multiplex PCR, was used to amplify TCRbeta CDR3 regions from genomic DNA. Regarding the original processing steps: Within the assay, amplification of reference gene primers was used to estimate how many nucleated cells each sample contained. To quantify the absolute abundance of each unique TCRbeta CDR3 rearrangement, sequence reads were collapsed and filtered. Productive Simpson clonality was computed per sample as the square root of Simpson's diversity index over productive rearrangements. TCRdb took this table from immuneACCESS and kept in-frame rearrangements with V and J called. Such tables lack part of the clones; where checked against another copy, unresolved V genes explain under half of the gap, and the rest is unexplained. The DNA was the basis for D and trimming; V, J and clone size are from that table. For this sample the table gives 9,000 to 13,000 clones, of which about nine tenths were detected only once. Jointly, the top ten make up over 5.5% of the sample.

The CDR3 runs 15 amino acids, cysteine and phenylalanine included. Solely the CDR3 DNA is kept, with 45 bases framed from the first base. Per the germline V gene, MGHRA is the CDR1 and YSYEKL is the CDR2. Each collaborating institution followed its own protocols to collect whole blood in K2EDTA tubes. For TCRbeta analysis, collaborators shipped samples as frozen whole blood, isolated PBMCs, or DNA extracted from either of those sample types. Study-wide conclusions, independent of this receptor: The quantity of clinical and demographic metadata differed by source and by participant and was supplied without curation.

Rearrangement joined TRBV4-1 to TRBJ1-6; TRBD1 aligns with 7 central bases. The specimen was peripheral blood. The receptor comes from a human donor in a cohort sampled during active COVID-19. The base sequence is TGCGCCAGCAGCGAAGATGGGACAGAGAATTCACCCCTCCACTTT. The translation is CASSEDGTENSPLHF.